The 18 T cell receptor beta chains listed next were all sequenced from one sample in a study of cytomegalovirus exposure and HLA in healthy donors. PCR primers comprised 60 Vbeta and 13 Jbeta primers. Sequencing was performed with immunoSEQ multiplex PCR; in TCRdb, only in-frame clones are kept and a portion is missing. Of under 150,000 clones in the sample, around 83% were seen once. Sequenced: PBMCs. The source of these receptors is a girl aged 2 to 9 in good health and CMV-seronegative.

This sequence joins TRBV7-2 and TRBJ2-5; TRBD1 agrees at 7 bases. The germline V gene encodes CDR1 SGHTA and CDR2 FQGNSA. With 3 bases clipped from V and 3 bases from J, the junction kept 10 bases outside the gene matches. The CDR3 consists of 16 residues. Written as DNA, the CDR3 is TGTGCCAGCAGCTTCTACACGCCGGGACAGAAAGAGACCCAGTACTTC. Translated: CASSFYTPGQKETQYF.

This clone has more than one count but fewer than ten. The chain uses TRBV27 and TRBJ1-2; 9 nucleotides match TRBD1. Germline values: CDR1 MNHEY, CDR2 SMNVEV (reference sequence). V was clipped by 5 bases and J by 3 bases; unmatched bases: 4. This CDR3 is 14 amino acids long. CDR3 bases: TGTGCCAGCAGTACCGGACAGGGGCACTATGGCTACACCTTC. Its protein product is CASSTGQGHYGYTF.

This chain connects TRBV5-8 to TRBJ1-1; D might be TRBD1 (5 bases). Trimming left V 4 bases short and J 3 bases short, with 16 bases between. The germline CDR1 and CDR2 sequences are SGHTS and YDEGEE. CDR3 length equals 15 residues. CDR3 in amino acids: CASSVTDGHYTEAFF. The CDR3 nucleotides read TGTGCCAGCAGCGTTACCGACGGACATTACACTGAAGCTTTCTTT.

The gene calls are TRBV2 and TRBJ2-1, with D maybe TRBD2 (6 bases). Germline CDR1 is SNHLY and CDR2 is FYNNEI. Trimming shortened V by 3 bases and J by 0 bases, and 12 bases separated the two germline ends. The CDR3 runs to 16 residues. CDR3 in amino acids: CASSEEGGSSYNEQFF. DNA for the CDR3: TGTGCCAGCAGTGAGGAGGGAGGCTCCTCCTACAATGAGCAGTTCTTC.

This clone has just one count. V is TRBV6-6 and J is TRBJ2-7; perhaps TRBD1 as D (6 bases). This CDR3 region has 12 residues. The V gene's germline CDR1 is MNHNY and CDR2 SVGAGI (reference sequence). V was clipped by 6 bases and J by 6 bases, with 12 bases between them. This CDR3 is CASSPDRIEQYF. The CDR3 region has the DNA TGTGCCAGCAGCCCGGACAGAATCGAGCAGTACTTC.

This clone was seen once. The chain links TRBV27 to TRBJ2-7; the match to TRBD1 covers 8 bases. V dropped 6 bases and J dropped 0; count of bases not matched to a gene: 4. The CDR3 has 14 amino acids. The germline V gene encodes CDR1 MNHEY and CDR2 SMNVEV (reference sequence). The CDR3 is CASSHTGGSYEQYF. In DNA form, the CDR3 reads TGTGCCAGCAGCCATACAGGGGGCTCCTACGAGCAGTACTTC.

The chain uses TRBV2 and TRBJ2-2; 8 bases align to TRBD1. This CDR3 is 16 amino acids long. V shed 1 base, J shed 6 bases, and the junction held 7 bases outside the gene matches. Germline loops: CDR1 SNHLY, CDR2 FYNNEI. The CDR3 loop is CASSEDRDRWAGELFF. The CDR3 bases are TGTGCCAGCAGTGAAGACCGGGACAGGTGGGCCGGGGAGCTGTTTTTT.

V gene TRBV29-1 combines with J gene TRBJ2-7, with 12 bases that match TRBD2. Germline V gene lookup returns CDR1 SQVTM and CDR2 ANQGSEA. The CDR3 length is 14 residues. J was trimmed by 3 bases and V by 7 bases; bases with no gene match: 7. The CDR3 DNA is TGCAGCGCCAGACTAGCGGGAGAGATCTACGAGCAGTACTTC. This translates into CSARLAGEIYEQYF.

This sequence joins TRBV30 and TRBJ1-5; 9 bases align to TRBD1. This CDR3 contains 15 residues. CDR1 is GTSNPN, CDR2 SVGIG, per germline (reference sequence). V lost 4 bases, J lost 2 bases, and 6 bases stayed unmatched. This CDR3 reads CAWTEGQGRNQPQHF. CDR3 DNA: TGTGCCTGGACCGAGGGACAGGGCCGCAATCAGCCCCAGCATTTT.

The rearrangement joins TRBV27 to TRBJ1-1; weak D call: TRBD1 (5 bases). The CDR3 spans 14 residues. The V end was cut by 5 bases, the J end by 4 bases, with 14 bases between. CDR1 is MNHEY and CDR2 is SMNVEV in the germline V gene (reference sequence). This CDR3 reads CASSPGLGLTEAFF. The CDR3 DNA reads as TGTGCCAGCAGTCCAGGGCTAGGCCTCACTGAAGCTTTCTTT.

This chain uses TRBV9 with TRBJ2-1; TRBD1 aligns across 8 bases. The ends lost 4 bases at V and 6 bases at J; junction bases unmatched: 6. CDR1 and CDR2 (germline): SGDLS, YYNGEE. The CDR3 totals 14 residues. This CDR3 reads CASSTYRGVNEQFF. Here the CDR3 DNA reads TGTGCCAGCAGCACCTACAGGGGGGTCAATGAGCAGTTCTTC.

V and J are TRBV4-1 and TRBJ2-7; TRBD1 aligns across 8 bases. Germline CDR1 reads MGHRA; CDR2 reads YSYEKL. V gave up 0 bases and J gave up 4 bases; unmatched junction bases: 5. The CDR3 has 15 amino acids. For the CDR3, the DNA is TGCGCCAGCAGCCAAGAGACAGGGGTTCCGTACGAGCAGTACTTC. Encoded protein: CASSQETGVPYEQYF.

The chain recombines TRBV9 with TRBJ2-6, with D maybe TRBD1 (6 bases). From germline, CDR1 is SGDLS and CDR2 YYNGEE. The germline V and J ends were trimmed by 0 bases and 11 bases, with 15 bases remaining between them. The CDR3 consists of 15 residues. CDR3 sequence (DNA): TGTGCCAGCAGCGTAGTAGGGGGTGGTCCTTACGTCCTGACTTTC. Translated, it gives CASSVVGGGPYVLTF.

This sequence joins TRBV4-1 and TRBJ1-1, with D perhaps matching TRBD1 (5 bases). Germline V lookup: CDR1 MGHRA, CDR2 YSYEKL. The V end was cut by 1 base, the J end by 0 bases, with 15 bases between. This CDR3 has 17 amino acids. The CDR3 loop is CASSQAKDTPMNTEAFF. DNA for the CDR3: TGCGCCAGCAGCCAAGCTAAGGACACCCCCATGAACACTGAAGCTTTCTTT.

The CDR3 loop is CASSGLAGVPYNEQFF. In nucleotides, the CDR3 is TGTGCCAGCAGCGGACTAGCGGGAGTACCCTACAATGAGCAGTTCTTC. This rearrangement joins TRBV28 to TRBJ2-1; 13 bases map to TRBD2. The V segment lost 6 bases and the J segment 2 bases; nucleotides outside the gene matches: 4. Looked up from germline, CDR1 is MDHEN and CDR2 is SYDVKM. CDR3 size: 16 residues.

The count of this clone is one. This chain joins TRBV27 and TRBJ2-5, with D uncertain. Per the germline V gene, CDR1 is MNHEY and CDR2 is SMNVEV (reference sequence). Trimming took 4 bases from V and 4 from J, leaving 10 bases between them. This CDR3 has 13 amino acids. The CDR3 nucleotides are TGTGCCAGCAGTTCCCCTCCTTCAGAGACCCAGTACTTC. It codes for CASSSPPSETQYF.

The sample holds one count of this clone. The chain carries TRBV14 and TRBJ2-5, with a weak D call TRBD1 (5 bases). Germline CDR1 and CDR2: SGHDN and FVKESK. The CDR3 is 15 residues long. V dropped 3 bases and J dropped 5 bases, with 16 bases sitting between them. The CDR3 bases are TGTGCCAGCAGCCAGAAGCAGGGTTTGGTCGAGACCCAGTACTTC. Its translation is CASSQKQGLVETQYF.

Here the CDR3 reads CASRRTSGYEQYF. As DNA, the CDR3 is TGTGCCAGCAGGCGGACTAGCGGGTACGAGCAGTACTTC. The genes are TRBV6-5 and TRBJ2-7, with 11 nucleotides matching TRBD2. J lost 4 bases, V lost 6 bases, and 2 bases had no gene match. Germline CDR1 is MNHEY and CDR2 is SVGAGI. The CDR3 runs to 13 residues.